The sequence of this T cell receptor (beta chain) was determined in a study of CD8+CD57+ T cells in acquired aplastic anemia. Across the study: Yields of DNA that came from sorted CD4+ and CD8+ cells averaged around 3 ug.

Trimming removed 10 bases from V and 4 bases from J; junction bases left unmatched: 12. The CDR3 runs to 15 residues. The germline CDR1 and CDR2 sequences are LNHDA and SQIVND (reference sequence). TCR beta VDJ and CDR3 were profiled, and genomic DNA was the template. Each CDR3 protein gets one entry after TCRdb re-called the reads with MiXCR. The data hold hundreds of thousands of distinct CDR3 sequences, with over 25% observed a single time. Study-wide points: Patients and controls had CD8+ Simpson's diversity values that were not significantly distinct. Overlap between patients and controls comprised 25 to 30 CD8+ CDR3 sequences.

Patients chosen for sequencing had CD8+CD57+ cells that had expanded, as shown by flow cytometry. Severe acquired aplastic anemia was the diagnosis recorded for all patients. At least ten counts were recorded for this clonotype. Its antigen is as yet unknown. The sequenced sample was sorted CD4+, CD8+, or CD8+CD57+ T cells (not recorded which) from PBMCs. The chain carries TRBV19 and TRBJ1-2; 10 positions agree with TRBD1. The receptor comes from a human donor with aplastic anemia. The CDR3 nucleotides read TGTGCCACCAAGTACGAGGGACAGGGGACCTATGGCTACACCTTC. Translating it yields CATKYEGQGTYGYTF.